The 27 T cell receptor beta chains listed next were all sequenced from one sample in a study of blood T cells in healthy people across ages. A second PCR, run for roughly 7 to 11 cycles, used a sample-barcoded 5' primer plus a J-beta primer mix. One entry per CDR3 protein results from TCRdb running MiXCR on the 5' RACE reads. The table has approximately 1,000,000 distinct CDR3 sequences, 30% to 40% seen once; the top ten hold roughly 14%. The sequencing sample was made of blood. Receptors were obtained from a man younger than 30 in good health.

In this sample, this clonotype turned up a few times. The gene calls are TRBV4-3 and TRBJ2-1; D may match TRBD1 or TRBD2 (7 bases each). CDR1 is LGHNA and CDR2 is YSLEER in the germline V gene. Trimming shortened V by 0 bases and J by 8 bases, and 20 bases separated the two germline ends. This CDR3 has 17 amino acids. The CDR3 DNA reads as TGCGCCAGCAGCCAAGAGGGAGGGGGCGATTTCCGGGATGAGCAGTTCTTC. This codes for CASSQEGGGDFRDEQFF.

About this clonotype: An end of the junction differs from the germline gene, which may be a read error. V gene TRBV6-1 combines with J gene TRBJ2-5; D perhaps matches TRBD2 (6 bases). Germline CDR1 is MNHNS and CDR2 is SASEGT. The length of the CDR3 is 13 residues. The CDR3: CAGSGSLAETQYF. As DNA, the CDR3 is TGTGCCGGCAGTGGAAGTCTAGCGGAGACCCAGTACTTC.

The genes are TRBV24-1 and TRBJ1-2; a possible D gene is TRBD1 (6 bases). The CDR3 length is 14 residues. Trimming left V 6 bases short and J 2 bases short, with 12 bases between. Germline assignment: CDR1 KGHDR and CDR2 SFDVKD. The CDR3 protein is CATSPSDRNYGYTF. CDR3 bases: TGTGCCACCAGTCCCTCGGACAGAAACTATGGCTACACCTTC.

This clonotype came up a few times. V is TRBV6-2 or TRBV6-3 and J is TRBJ2-3; TRBD1 or TRBD2 may be the D gene (5 bases each). The CDR3 is made up of 16 amino acids. Trimming shortened V by 0 bases and J by 5 bases, and 15 bases separated the two germline ends. From germline, CDR1 is MNHEY and CDR2 SVGEGT. The CDR3 sequence is CASSYSFRGGRDTQYF. DNA of the CDR3: TGTGCCAGCAGTTACTCGTTTCGTGGGGGAAGAGATACGCAGTATTTT.

This clonotype was observed a handful of times. The chain recombines TRBV7-9 with TRBJ2-7; D remains ambiguous. Per the germline V gene, CDR1 is SEHNR and CDR2 is FQNEAQ (reference sequence). The CDR3 length is 15 residues. Trimming shortened V by 1 base and J by 0 bases, and 10 bases separated the two germline ends. CDR3 protein: CASSLGAHPSYEQYF. The CDR3 DNA is TGTGCCAGCAGCTTAGGCGCGCATCCCTCCTACGAGCAGTACTTC.

This clonotype was seen a handful of times. The chain recombines TRBV10-3 with TRBJ1-4; a weak D match, TRBD1 (6 bases). Per germline, CDR1 ENHRY and CDR2 SYGVKD. V lost 6 bases, J lost 0 bases, and 11 bases lay in between. This CDR3 is 15 amino acids long. CDR3 residues: CAIRDRDATNEKLFF. The CDR3 DNA is TGTGCCATCAGGGACAGAGATGCAACTAATGAAAAACTGTTTTTT.

The V and J genes are TRBV9 and TRBJ1-1; 7 bases line up with TRBD1. V dropped 2 bases and J dropped 6; count of bases not matched to a gene: 10. This CDR3 has 15 amino acids. The germline gives CDR1 SGDLS, CDR2 YYNGEE. This CDR3 is CASSVGTAARAEAFF. For the CDR3, the DNA is TGTGCCAGCAGCGTCGGGACAGCAGCTAGAGCTGAAGCTTTCTTT.

The chain is built from TRBV27 and TRBJ2-3; no firm D call. Trimming shortened V by 2 bases and J by 3 bases, and 9 bases separated the two germline ends. The CDR3 extends over 14 amino acids. From germline, CDR1 is MNHEY and CDR2 SMNVEV (reference sequence). CDR3 in DNA: TGTGCCAGCAGTTTAACTGTCGGGACAGATACGCAGTATTTT. This gives the protein CASSLTVGTDTQYF.

The table lists this clonotype with a count of one. This may be a read error: a much more frequent sequence differs by one nucleotide. The chain is built from TRBV7-9 and TRBJ2-5; no clear D. The closer fit of TRBJ2-7 to the DNA end suggests the J call may be wrong. The CDR3 consists of 12 residues. Germline V gene data show CDR1 as SEHNR and CDR2 as FQNEAQ (reference sequence). Here the CDR3 reads CAGSLTAYEQYF. DNA of the CDR3: TGTGCCGGCAGCTTAACCGCCTACGAGCAGTACTTC.

The table lists this clonotype with a few counts. The gene calls are TRBV29-1 and TRBJ2-4; 9 positions match TRBD2. The length of the CDR3 is 14 residues. Germline assignment: CDR1 SQVTM and CDR2 ANQGSEA. V lost 1 base, J lost 13 bases, and 11 bases stayed unmatched. The CDR3 loop reads CSVEGLAAYNEQYF. The CDR3 DNA is TGCAGCGTTGAAGGACTAGCGGCCTACAATGAGCAGTACTTC.

This clonotype was picked up a small number of times. This chain connects TRBV7-8 to TRBJ1-2; TRBD1 aligns across 8 bases. Germline CDR1 and CDR2: SGHVS and FQNEAQ. The CDR3 extends over 16 amino acids. The V segment lost 3 bases and the J segment 2 bases; nucleotides outside the gene matches: 8. This CDR3 reads CASSLGQGALNYGYTF. DNA for the CDR3: TGTGCCAGCAGCTTGGGCCAGGGGGCCCTAAACTATGGCTACACCTTC. Drawing the rest from reference TRBV7-8 and TRBJ1-2, the complete variable domain is GAGVSQSPRYKVAKRGQDVALRCDPISGHVSLFWYQQALGQGPEFLTYFQNEAQLDKSGLPSDRFFAERPEGSVSTLKIQRTQQEDSAVYLCASSLGQGALNYGYTFGSGTRLTVV.

This clonotype was seen only a few times. V is TRBV15 and J is TRBJ1-5, with TRBD1 identical over 8 bases. CDR3 length: 17 residues. The J segment lost 0 bases and the V segment lost 3 bases, leaving 7 bases of the junction unmatched. Germline CDR1 reads LNHNV; CDR2 reads YYDKDF (reference sequence). CDR3 sequence: CATSRDRQGISNQPQHF. As DNA, the CDR3 is TGTGCCACCAGCAGGGACCGACAGGGGATTAGCAATCAGCCCCAGCATTTT. Full variable domain (outside the CDR3, taken from reference TRBV15 and TRBJ1-5): DAMVIQNPRYQVTQFGKPVTLSCSQTLNHNVMYWYQQKSSQAPKLLFHYYDKDFNNEADTPDNFQSRRPNTSFCFLDIRSPGLGDTAMYLCATSRDRQGISNQPQHFGDGTRLSIL.

This clonotype was found once. The genes are TRBV25-1 and TRBJ1-1; TRBD1 is a possible D gene (6 bases). V lost 5 bases, J lost 3 bases, and 10 bases lay in between. Germline V lookup: CDR1 MGHDK, CDR2 SYGVNS. The CDR3 is 13 amino acids. The CDR3 nucleotides read TGTGCCAGCAGTCATCCAGGGGACACTGAAGCTTTCTTT. Encoded protein: CASSHPGDTEAFF. Full variable domain (rest looked up from reference TRBV25-1 and TRBJ1-1): EADIYQTPRYLVIGTGKKITLECSQTMGHDKMYWYQQDPGMELHLIHYSYGVNSTEKGDLSSESTVSRIRTEHFPLTLESARPSHTSQYLCASSHPGDTEAFFGQGTRLTVV.

This clonotype appeared a few times. The chain recombines TRBV15 with TRBJ1-4, with TRBD1 as a possible D gene (5 bases). This CDR3 comprises 15 residues. V dropped 0 bases and J dropped 8 bases, with 13 bases sitting between them. Germline V gene lookup returns CDR1 LNHNV and CDR2 YYDKDF (reference sequence). The chain's CDR3 is CATSRDLQGNEKLFF. CDR3 bases: TGTGCCACCAGCAGAGATCTGCAGGGTAACGAAAAACTGTTTTTT.

As concerns this clonotype: One end of the junction fails to match germline, which may point to a read error. V usage is TRBV2 and J usage is TRBJ2-7; D is undetermined. There are 13 residues in the CDR3. Per the germline V gene, CDR1 is SNHLY and CDR2 is FYNNEI. The chain's CDR3 is CASSASAGYERYF. The CDR3 nucleotides read TGTGCCAGCAGTGCTTCCGCCGGGTACGAGCGGTACTTC.

J is TRBJ2-3 and V is TRBV29-1; D not certain. The V end was cut by 6 bases, the J end by 0 bases, with 7 bases between. The length of the CDR3 is 12 residues. CDR1 and CDR2 (germline): SQVTM, ANQGSEA. The CDR3 protein is CSVRPSTDTQYF. The CDR3 nucleotides read TGCAGCGTCAGGCCTAGCACAGATACGCAGTATTTT.

This clonotype was found a few times. The CDR3: CASTLYGGYNEQFF. The CDR3 region has the DNA TGTGCCAGCACCCTTTACGGGGGGTACAATGAGCAGTTCTTC. V gene TRBV13 combines with J gene TRBJ2-1, with 7 bases lining up with TRBD2. Trimming removed 7 bases from V and 4 bases from J; junction bases left unmatched: 7. This CDR3 comprises 14 residues. The germline V gene has CDR1 PRHDT and CDR2 FYEKMQ (reference sequence).

The chain recombines TRBV12-3 or TRBV12-4 with TRBJ2-3, with D possibly matching TRBD1 (6 bases). V lost 7 bases, J lost 0 bases, and 17 bases lay in between. This CDR3 has 16 amino acids. The CDR3: CASTAGTPSSTDTQYF. The DNA for the CDR3 is TGTGCCAGCACTGCCGGGACACCTTCTAGCACAGATACGCAGTATTTT.

Written as DNA, the CDR3 is TGCAGCGTTGAAGATTCGAGGTACCCCCAAGAGACCCAGTTCTTC. Residues: CSVEDSRYPQETQFF. The chain uses TRBV29-1 and TRBJ2-5; no reliable D call. The J call may be wrong; the DNA end is better matched by TRBJ2-1. The CDR3 has 15 amino acids. Per germline, CDR1 SQVTM and CDR2 ANQGSEA.

About this clonotype itself: An end of the junction does not agree with germline; a read error may underlie this. The chain uses TRBV7-2 and TRBJ1-4, with D tentatively TRBD1 (6 bases). This CDR3 comprises 16 residues. CDR1 SGHTA and CDR2 FQGNSA come from the germline V gene. The chain's CDR3 is CASSPGQRATNEELFF. In DNA form, the CDR3 reads TGTGCCAGCAGCCCCGGACAGAGAGCAACTAATGAAGAACTGTTTTTT.

The chain carries TRBV11-2 and TRBJ2-5, with 8 bases lining up with TRBD2. The V gene end was trimmed by 3 bases and the J gene end by 5 bases; junction bases not matched to a gene: 5. The CDR3 totals 14 residues. The germline CDR1 and CDR2 sequences are SGHAT and FQNNGV. The CDR3 DNA reads as TGTGCCAGCAGCTTGGTTGGCGGGGGGGAGACCCAGTACTTC. This sequence encodes CASSLVGGGETQYF. Drawing the rest from reference TRBV11-2 and TRBJ2-5, the complete variable domain is EAGVAQSPRYKIIEKRQSVAFWCNPISGHATLYWYQQILGQGPKLLIQFQNNGVVDDSQLPKDRFSAERLKGVDSTLKIQPAKLEDSAVYLCASSLVGGGETQYFGPGTRLLVL.

The chain recombines TRBV7-3 with TRBJ2-1, with a possible D match to TRBD2 (6 bases). CDR1 and CDR2 from the germline V gene are SGHTA and FQGTGA. The CDR3 consists of 13 residues. V was cut by 5 bases and J by 8 bases, with 13 bases left in between. CDR3 amino acids: CASSARWGDEQFF. In DNA, the CDR3 is TGTGCCAGCAGCGCCAGATGGGGGGATGAGCAGTTCTTC. Together with reference TRBV7-3 and TRBJ2-1, the CDR3 gives the full variable domain: GAGVSQTPSNKVTEKGKYVELRCDPISGHTALYWYRQSLGQGPEFLIYFQGTGAADDSGLPNDRFFAVRPEGSVSTLKIQRTERGDSAVYLCASSARWGDEQFFGPGTRLTVL.

In this sample, this clonotype turned up many times. The rearrangement uses TRBV6-5 and TRBJ1-2; D unclear. Trimming removed 7 bases at V and 5 bases at J, with 8 bases between. The germline V gene encodes CDR1 MNHEY and CDR2 SVGAGI. The length of the CDR3 is 11 residues. The CDR3: CASMGRYGYTF. CDR3 in DNA: TGTGCCAGCATGGGGAGATATGGCTACACCTTC.

This clonotype appeared a few times. The chain links TRBV25-1 to TRBJ2-7; TRBD1 matches at 8 bases. CDR3 length: 14 residues. V lost 2 bases to trimming and J lost 3 bases; unmatched junction nucleotides: 3. Germline-derived CDR1 and CDR2 are MGHDK and SYGVNS. The CDR3, as DNA: TGTGCCAGCAGTGAAAAACAGGGGGGCTACGAGCAGTACTTC. This gives the protein CASSEKQGGYEQYF.

The chain has TRBV5-1 and TRBJ2-5; D gene unclear. The DNA end is a closer match to TRBJ2-7, so the J assignment may be wrong. The length of the CDR3 is 13 residues. Germline V gene sequence: CDR1 SGHRS, CDR2 YFSETQ. CDR3 nucleotide sequence: TGCGCCAGCAGCCTGGGGATAAACTACGAGCAGTACTTC. Protein: CASSLGINYEQYF.

The table lists this clonotype with a few counts. The V gene is TRBV20-1, the J gene TRBJ1-2, with D perhaps TRBD1 (5 bases). Germline values: CDR1 DFQATT, CDR2 SNEGSKA (reference sequence). Deletions cut 3 bases from V and 1 base from J, with 15 bases between. CDR3 length: 15 residues. CDR3 coding DNA: TGCAGTGCTAGCTCAAACACCAGGGATAACTATGGCTACACCTTC. Protein product: CSASSNTRDNYGYTF.

The chain joins TRBV4-1 to TRBJ1-1; D is possibly TRBD1 (6 bases). Germline lookup yields CDR1 MGHRA and CDR2 YSYEKL. The CDR3 is made up of 18 amino acids. Trimming cost V 0 bases and J 2 bases, with 19 bases left between them. The CDR3 region has the DNA TGCGCCAGCAGCCAAGAAGGGGGAAAAACAGATACTAACACTGAAGCTTTCTTT. Translated, it gives CASSQEGGKTDTNTEAFF.